The T cell receptor beta chain described here comes from a study of T cell responses to AZD1222 COVID-19 vaccine. The study, taken as a whole, reports: The CD4 TCRs associated with vaccination extended across spike and predominated at 160-218 and 743-854. Baseline seropositivity characterized only a handful of AZD1222 recipients.

This CDR3 comprises 15 residues. TCRdb's table, derived via immunoSEQ multiplex PCR, lists solely in-frame clones and lacks some. The repertoire includes more than 80,000 clones, 80% to 90% of them detected once, and around an eighth sits in the top ten. This clone appeared once. Its specificity is unknown. The TCR comes from an adult who received the AZD1222 COVID-19 vaccine. The chain uses TRBV12-2 and TRBJ1-5. TRBV12-2 is designated a pseudogene. The sequencing used peripheral blood, collected 28 days after the second AZD1222 dose. The CDR3 region has the DNA TGTGCAAGTCGCCTAGCTCGGGATGGCAATCAGCCCCAGCATTTT. Residues: CASRLARDGNQPQHF.